This T cell receptor beta chain was recovered during a study of PD-L1 blockade in urothelial cancer. Across the whole study: Patients had been given 0 to 3 earlier chemotherapy regimens. Investigators checked blood 3 weeks (second dose) and 6 weeks after treatment start.

The assay was immunoSEQ multiplex PCR, and TCRdb's table has in-frame clones only and misses some. In the table there are more than 65,000 clones, roughly 87% of which are singletons. Details on this clone: The target antigen is unknown.

CDR1 is SGHAT and CDR2 is FQNNGV in the germline V gene. Trimming stripped 6 bases from V and 7 bases from J, with 15 bases between. This CDR3 contains 14 residues. Study findings and constraints: Durable-benefit patients expanded tumor-associated blood clones more at 3 weeks.

Sequenced here: PBMCs, sampled around atezolizumab (anti-PD-L1) treatment. This TCR derives from a woman between 70 and 85 years old with urothelial cancer. This sequence joins TRBV11-2 and TRBJ2-2; a weak D match, TRBD1 (6 bases). The CDR3 DNA reads TGTGCCAGCAGATCCGTCACAGGGCACGGGGAGCTGTTTTTT. Translating gives CASRSVTGHGELFF.